This TCR beta chain was found in a study of CD8+ T cells in alopecia areata. Study at large: Tofacitinib was given for 6 to 18 months, then stopped for 6 months.

By share of the sample, this clone is medium-sized. The CDR3 contains 14 residues. The V gene's germline CDR1 is SNHLY and CDR2 FYNNEI. Trimming removed 7 bases from V and 7 bases from J; junction bases left unmatched: 9. RNA extraction was followed by reverse transcription into cDNA, which acted as the sequencing template. TCRdb keeps only in-frame clones here, not all; method: immunoSEQ multiplex PCR. The sample has over 15,000 clones; about 70% are singletons. Those with alopecia areata gave lesional scalp punch biopsies and peripheral blood. The sequence was obtained from a human donor with alopecia areata. The specimen comprised skin, sampled at week 0. The chain combines TRBV2 with TRBJ2-3; TRBD2 aligns across 9 bases. CDR3 sequence: CASMGWASGNTQYF. Written as DNA, the CDR3 is TGTGCCAGCATGGGTTGGGCTAGCGGGAATACGCAGTATTTT.